The source of this TCR beta chain is a study of blood T cell repertoires in COVID-19. The overall study: Spain, Italy and the United States supplied samples that represented acute and convalescent COVID-19. From T cells, B-cell-depleted T cells, or PBMCs came the material, which was cDNA or gDNA.

This clone was counted once. Assignment of participants to cohorts was predicated upon participant-reported clinical history. The CDR3 consists of 14 residues. From germline, CDR1 is SGHRS and CDR2 YFSETQ. Trimming removed 2 bases from V and 0 bases from J; junction bases left unmatched: 1. The table came from immunoSEQ multiplex PCR; TCRdb's copy has only in-frame clones and leaves some out. Of about 200,000 clones in the sample, 82% are singletons; the top ten hold around 5.2%. What was sequenced was PBMCs or T cells enriched from blood (not recorded which). V gene TRBV5-1 combines with J gene TRBJ2-7; the match to TRBD1 covers 8 bases. The source is a woman aged 55-70 years with acute COVID-19. In nucleotides, the CDR3 is TGCGCCAGCAGCTTACAGGGGGACTCCTACGAGCAGTACTTC. This gives the protein CASSLQGDSYEQYF.